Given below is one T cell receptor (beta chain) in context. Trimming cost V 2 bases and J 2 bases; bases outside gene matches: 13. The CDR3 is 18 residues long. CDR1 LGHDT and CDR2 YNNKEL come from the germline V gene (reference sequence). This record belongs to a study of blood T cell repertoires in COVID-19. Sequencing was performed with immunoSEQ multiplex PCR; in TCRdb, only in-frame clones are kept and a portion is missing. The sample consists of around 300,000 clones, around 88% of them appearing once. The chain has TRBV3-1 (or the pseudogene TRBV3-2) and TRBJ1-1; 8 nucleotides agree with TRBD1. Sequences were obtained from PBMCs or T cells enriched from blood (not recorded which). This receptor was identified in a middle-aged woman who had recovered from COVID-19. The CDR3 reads CASSQTFGTGDINTEAFF. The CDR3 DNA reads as TGTGCCAGCAGCCAAACTTTCGGGACAGGAGATATCAACACTGAAGCTTTCTTT.